Presented here are 13 T cell receptor beta chains from one specimen sequenced in a study of blood T cell repertoires in COVID-19 (dated by TCRdb to about 2020). Libraries were made using the immunoSEQ multiplex PCR assay. The source is immuneACCESS, and TCRdb retained only in-frame sequences with V and J called. Part of the clones is not carried over; for the studies checked, unresolved V genes explain less than half of this, and the remainder is unexplained. Here the sample has around 47,000 clones; about four fifths occur a single time. Roughly 7% of the sample rests with the top ten. The sequenced sample consisted of peripheral blood. The receptors originated from a man aged 70-80 years with active COVID-19.

This clone was observed once. The chain joins TRBV4-3 to TRBJ2-1; a possible D gene is TRBD1 (5 bases). The CDR3 length is 14 residues. The V and J ends lost 0 bases and 7 bases respectively, with 10 bases between them. Germline V gene data show CDR1 as LGHNA and CDR2 as YSLEER. In nucleotides, the CDR3 is TGCGCCAGCAGCCAAGATATGGGGCCGAATGAGCAGTTCTTC. Protein: CASSQDMGPNEQFF.

This clone appeared once. The chain joins TRBV24-1 to TRBJ2-5; 15 nucleotides match TRBD2. Losses at the gene ends were 3 bases for V and 2 bases for J; bases not matched to a gene: 3. In germline, CDR1 is KGHDR, CDR2 SFDVKD. The CDR3 has 17 residues. CDR3 nucleotides: TGTGCCACCAGTGATGCCGGACTAGCGGGGGGGCAAGAGACCCAGTACTTC. This translates into CATSDAGLAGGQETQYF.

This clone appeared a few times. The chain carries TRBV7-3 and TRBJ2-3, with 8 bases fitting TRBD2. V lost 6 bases to trimming and J lost 0 bases; unmatched junction nucleotides: 2. There are 14 residues in the CDR3. CDR1 and CDR2 (germline): SGHTA, FQGTGA. In DNA, the CDR3 is TGTGCCAGCAGTAGCGGGGTTAGCACAGATACGCAGTATTTT. This gives the protein CASSSGVSTDTQYF.

This clone was detected a few times. The chain is built from TRBV29-1 and TRBJ1-1; 7 nucleotides match TRBD1. Germline values: CDR1 SQVTM, CDR2 ANQGSEA. There are 15 residues in the CDR3. The V and J ends lost 4 bases and 7 bases, in that order; junction bases with no gene match: 15. The CDR3 DNA reads TGCAGCGTTGGGGAAACAGGGGTAGGTTTAGGTGAAGCTTTCTTT. Protein sequence: CSVGETGVGLGEAFF.

The rearrangement links TRBV20-1 to TRBJ1-6; tentative D call: TRBD1 (6 bases). The CDR3 is 15 amino acids. Germline V CDR1 and CDR2: DFQATT, SNEGSKA (reference sequence). V was trimmed by 3 bases and J by 9 bases, leaving 18 bases between them. The CDR3 DNA is TGCAGTGCTAGTTTCGCGCAGGGGATTTTTTCACCCCTCCACTTT. It is translated as CSASFAQGIFSPLHF.

This clone appeared a single time. The chain links TRBV18 to TRBJ2-5; no firm D call. The CDR3 totals 14 residues. V was clipped by 3 bases and J by 7 bases, with 15 bases between them. Germline CDR1 KGHSH, CDR2 LQKENI. The CDR3 sequence is CASSPPRIFGTQYF. CDR3 nucleotides: TGTGCCAGCTCACCCCCGCGTATCTTCGGGACCCAGTACTTC. Combining the CDR3 with reference TRBV18 and TRBJ2-5 gives the whole variable domain NAGVMQNPRHLVRRRGQEARLRCSPMKGHSHVYWYRQLPEEGLKFMVYLQKENIIDESGMPKERFSAEFPKEGPSILRIQQVVRGDSAAYFCASSPPRIFGTQYFGPGTRLLVL.

The CDR3 coding sequence is TGTGCCAGCAGCTTACAACAGGCGCCTTCCGGGGAGCTGTTTTTT. Its translation: CASSLQQAPSGELFF. This chain uses TRBV11-2 with TRBJ2-2, with D maybe TRBD1 (5 bases). The germline gives CDR1 SGHAT, CDR2 FQNNGV. This CDR3 is 15 amino acids long. V gave up 2 bases and J gave up 6 bases, with 13 bases separating them. The full variable domain, rest sourced from reference TRBV11-2 and TRBJ2-2, is EAGVAQSPRYKIIEKRQSVAFWCNPISGHATLYWYQQILGQGPKLLIQFQNNGVVDDSQLPKDRFSAERLKGVDSTLKIQPAKLEDSAVYLCASSLQQAPSGELFFGEGSRLTVL.

The gene calls are TRBV6-2 or TRBV6-3 and TRBJ1-2; 8 positions agree with TRBD1. The V and J ends lost 2 bases and 7 bases, in that order; junction bases with no gene match: 12. Germline V gene sequence: CDR1 MNHEY, CDR2 SVGEGT. This CDR3 is built from 16 residues. The CDR3 DNA reads TGTGCCAGCAGTTACCCGGACAGGGCGCGGACTCGTGGCTACACCTTC. As protein: CASSYPDRARTRGYTF.

V usage is TRBV6-5 and J usage is TRBJ2-5; the match to TRBD1 covers 9 bases. V lost 6 bases, J lost 2 bases, and 4 bases stayed unmatched. Germline-derived CDR1 and CDR2 are MNHEY and SVGAGI. The length of the CDR3 is 14 residues. CDR3 amino acids: CASSYRGLQETQYF. CDR3 sequence (DNA): TGTGCCAGCAGCTACAGGGGGCTACAAGAGACCCAGTACTTC.

The rearrangement joins TRBV29-1 to TRBJ2-6, with TRBD1 matching 10 bases. Trimming took 6 bases from V and 0 from J; bases not matched to a gene: 5. The CDR3 is 16 residues long. CDR1 and CDR2 from the germline V gene are SQVTM and ANQGSEA. For the CDR3, the DNA is TGCAGCGTCCGGGACAGGGGAATCTCTGGGGCCAACGTCCTGACTTTC. This codes for CSVRDRGISGANVLTF.

This clone was observed a few times. The chain has TRBV19 and TRBJ2-2; perhaps TRBD2 as D (5 bases). This CDR3 is built from 14 residues. V was clipped by 5 bases and J by 4 bases, with 11 bases between them. Germline assignment: CDR1 LNHDA and CDR2 SQIVND (reference sequence). The CDR3 sequence: CASSHGLPTGELFF. CDR3 nucleotide sequence: TGTGCCAGTAGTCACGGACTTCCCACCGGGGAGCTGTTTTTT.

This chain joins TRBV4-3 and TRBJ2-7, with D tentatively TRBD1 (6 bases). The V end lost 2 bases, the J end lost 8 bases, and 19 bases lay between the germline ends. CDR1 is LGHNA, CDR2 YSLEER, per germline. The CDR3 extends over 15 amino acids. The CDR3 DNA sequence: TGCGCCAGCAGCCAATCCTTCCTCTTGGACAGCAAGCAGTACTTC. Residues: CASSQSFLLDSKQYF.

The chain combines TRBV6-5 with TRBJ1-5; TRBD1 agrees at 7 bases. This CDR3 has 15 amino acids. The germline CDR1 and CDR2 sequences are MNHEY and SVGAGI. Unmatched junction bases numbered 8, after V lost 6 bases and J lost 3 bases. Here the CDR3 DNA reads TGTGCCAGCAGACAGGGGTCCTCCTTCAATCAGCCCCAGCATTTT. Translated: CASRQGSSFNQPQHF.